This TCR beta chain appears in the sequencing data of a study of human T cells and chemical hapten exposure. Indicated time point: pre-sensitization, week 0. Regarding treatment: therapeutic diphenylcyclopropenone sensitization with weekly scalp DPC. TCRdb called the RACE reads again in MiXCR, with one record for every CDR3 protein. The sample lists roughly 100,000 distinct CDR3 sequences, roughly 10% occurring once. Germline lookup yields CDR1 LNHDA and CDR2 SQIVND (reference sequence). Trimming left V 1 base short and J 0 bases short, with 10 bases between. The CDR3 contains 15 residues. This clonotype showed up just a few times.

This sequence was found in a woman in her sixties with alopecia areata. Some clones in this sample may be carry-over from other donors' samples. The chain combines TRBV19 with TRBJ2-7; the D gene is possibly TRBD2 (5 bases). Sequences were derived from whole blood, sampled in connection with sensitization to the hapten diphenylcyclopropenone (DPC). The DNA for the CDR3 is TGTGCCAGTAGTATAGTTCCGGGGAGCTCCTACGAGCAGTACTTC. This codes for CASSIVPGSSYEQYF.